This TCR beta chain was sequenced in a study of post-analysis software for immune sequencing data. The wider study: Relapsing-remitting, secondary progressive and progressive-relapsing multiple sclerosis courses were included.

General study points: Relative to controls, patients had several TRBV segments at higher frequency, with TRBV5-6, TRBV5-1 and TRBV20-1 among these. Significantly lower normalized Chao1 diversity was found in patients with multiple sclerosis relative to controls. Samples from a shared batch, those prepared together, strongly co-clustered by F measure.

cDNA libraries for TCR beta contained unique molecular identifiers. Yield was roughly 500,000 cDNA molecules from roughly 0.93 to 9.6 million T cells. MiXCR, run by TCRdb on the PCR reads, gives a single entry per CDR3 protein. Here the sample spans 430,000 or so distinct CDR3 sequences, approximately 38% being singletons. Trimming removed 4 bases from V and 13 bases from J, with 23 bases in between. Germline V gene lookup returns CDR1 SNHLY and CDR2 FYNNEI. The CDR3 runs to 15 residues. In the case of this clonotype: Its specificity is unknown.

The TCR comes from a girl aged 2 to 9 with multiple sclerosis. Specimen: blood. The V gene is TRBV2, the J gene TRBJ2-1; tentative D call: TRBD2 (5 bases). The CDR3 DNA reads as TGTGCCAGCAGTGGAGGGCAGAATCTCGGAGAGACCCAGTTCTTC. Protein: CASSGGQNLGETQFF.